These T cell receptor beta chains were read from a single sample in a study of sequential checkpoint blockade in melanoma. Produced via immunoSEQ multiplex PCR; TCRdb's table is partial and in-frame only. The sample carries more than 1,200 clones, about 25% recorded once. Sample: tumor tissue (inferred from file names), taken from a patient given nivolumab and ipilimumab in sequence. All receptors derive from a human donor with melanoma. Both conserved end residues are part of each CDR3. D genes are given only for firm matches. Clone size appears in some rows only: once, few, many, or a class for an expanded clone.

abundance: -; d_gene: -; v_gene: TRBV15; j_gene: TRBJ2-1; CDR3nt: TGTGCCACCAGCAGAGTACGGGAGTCCGTCAATGAGCAGTTCTTC; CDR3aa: CATSRVRESVNEQFF
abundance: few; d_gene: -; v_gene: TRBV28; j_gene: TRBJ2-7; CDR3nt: TGTGCCAGCAGTTGGGACCGTAACAACTGGACTTTC; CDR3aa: CASSWDRNNWTF
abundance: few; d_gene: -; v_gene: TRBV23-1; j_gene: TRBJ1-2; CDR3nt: TGCGCCAGCAGCCAAGATAGGATGGACTATGGCTACACCTTC; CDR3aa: CASSQDRMDYGYTF
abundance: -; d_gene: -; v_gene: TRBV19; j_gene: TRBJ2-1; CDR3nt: TGTGCCAGTAGCACCGGGGGAAATGAGCAGTTCTTC; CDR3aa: CASSTGGNEQFF
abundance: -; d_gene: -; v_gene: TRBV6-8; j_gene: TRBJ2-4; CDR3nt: TGTGCCAGCAGTCCCGATAGGCAGGCCAAACCTTTCCTTTCCAAAAACATTCAGTACTTC; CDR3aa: CASSPDRQAKPFLSKNIQYF
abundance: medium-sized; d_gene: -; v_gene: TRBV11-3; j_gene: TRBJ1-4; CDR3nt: TGTGCCAGCAGCTTGCGGCAGGGTCATTTTGAAAAACTGTTTTTT; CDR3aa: CASSLRQGHFEKLFF
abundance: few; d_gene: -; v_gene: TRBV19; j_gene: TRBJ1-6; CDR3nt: TGTGCCAGTGGAAGTGGGCTCTCCTATAATTCACCCCTCCACTTT; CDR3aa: CASGSGLSYNSPLHF
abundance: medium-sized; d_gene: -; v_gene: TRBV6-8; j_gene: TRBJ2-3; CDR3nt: TGTGCCAGCAGCAGGTTAGGGGATACGCAGTATTTT; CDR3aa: CASSRLGDTQYF
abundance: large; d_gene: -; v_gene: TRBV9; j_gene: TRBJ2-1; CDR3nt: TGTGCCAGCAGCGTCTCCTTTCACAATGAGCAGTTCTTC; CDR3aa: CASSVSFHNEQFF
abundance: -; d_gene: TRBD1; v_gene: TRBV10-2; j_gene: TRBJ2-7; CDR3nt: TGCGCCAGCAGTGCGACAGGGTTCCTCTACGAGCAGTACTTC; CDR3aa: CASSATGFLYEQYF
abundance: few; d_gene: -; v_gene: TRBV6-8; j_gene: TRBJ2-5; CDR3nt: TGTGCCAGCAGTTACTCGGTTGAGACCCAGTACTTC; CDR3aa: CASSYSVETQYF
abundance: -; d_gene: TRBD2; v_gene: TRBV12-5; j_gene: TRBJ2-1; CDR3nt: TGTGCTAGTGGTTTAAGACTAGCGGGAAAGCTAAATGAGCAGTTCTTC; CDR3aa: CASGLRLAGKLNEQFF
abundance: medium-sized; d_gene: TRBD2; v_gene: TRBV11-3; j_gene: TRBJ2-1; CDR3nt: TGTGCCAGCAGCCCCGGCGGGGGACTAGCTTTTACCGATGAGCAGTTCTTC; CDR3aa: CASSPGGGLAFTDEQFF
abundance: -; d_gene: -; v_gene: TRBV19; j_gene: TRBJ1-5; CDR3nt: TGTGCCAGTAACCCGGCAATCAATCAGCCCCAGCATTTT; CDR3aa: CASNPAINQPQHF
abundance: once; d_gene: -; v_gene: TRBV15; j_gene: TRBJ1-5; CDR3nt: TGTGCCACCAGCAGAGATGATATTTGGGATCAGCCCCAGCATTTT; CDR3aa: CATSRDDIWDQPQHF
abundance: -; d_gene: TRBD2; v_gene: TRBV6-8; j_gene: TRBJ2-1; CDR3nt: TGTGCCAGCAGTTACTTGTGGGCTAGCGGGAGACCCATAGATGAGCAGTTCTTC; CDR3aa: CASSYLWASGRPIDEQFF
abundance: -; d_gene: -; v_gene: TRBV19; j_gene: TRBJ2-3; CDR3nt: TGTGCCAGTAGTATAGTTTCGGTCGAGGGTCCCTACACAGATACGCAGTATTTT; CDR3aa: CASSIVSVEGPYTDTQYF
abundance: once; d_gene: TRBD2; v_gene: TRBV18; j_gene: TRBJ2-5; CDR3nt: TGTGCCAGCTCAGCCGGGACTAGCGGTAAAGAGACCCAGTACTTC; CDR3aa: CASSAGTSGKETQYF
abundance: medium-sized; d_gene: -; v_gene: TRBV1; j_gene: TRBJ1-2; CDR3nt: TGCGCCAGCAGCCAAGATTTGGTGAAAGAGGATGGCTACACCTTC; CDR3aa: CASSQDLVKEDGYTF
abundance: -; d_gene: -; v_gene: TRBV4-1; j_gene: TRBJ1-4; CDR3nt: TGCGCCAGCAGCCAGGCCCTCCGGGGTGAGGGAAAACTGTTTTTT; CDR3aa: CASSQALRGEGKLFF
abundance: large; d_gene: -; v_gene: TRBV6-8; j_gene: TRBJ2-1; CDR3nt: TGTGCCAGCAGTTACATCGCCGAACCTCCATACAATGAGCAGTTCTTC; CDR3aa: CASSYIAEPPYNEQFF
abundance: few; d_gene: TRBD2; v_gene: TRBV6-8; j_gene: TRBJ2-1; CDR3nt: TGTGCCAGCAGTTGGACTAGCGGTTTTTACAATGAGCAGTTCTTC; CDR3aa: CASSWTSGFYNEQFF
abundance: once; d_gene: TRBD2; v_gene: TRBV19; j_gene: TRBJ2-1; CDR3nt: TGTGCCAGTAGTATAGCCAGCGGGGGTTACAATGAGCAGTTCTTC; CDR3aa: CASSIASGGYNEQFF
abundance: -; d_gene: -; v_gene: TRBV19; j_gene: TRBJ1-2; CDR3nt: TGTGCCAGTAGTATAGGAGGGGGCTATGGCTACACCTTC; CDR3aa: CASSIGGGYGYTF
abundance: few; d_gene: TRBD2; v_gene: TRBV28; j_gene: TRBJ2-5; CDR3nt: TGTGCCAGCAGTTTATCGGGTTCGTTAGGACGGCGGGAGGCGTCTCGAACCCAGTACTTC; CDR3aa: CASSLSGSLGRREASRTQYF
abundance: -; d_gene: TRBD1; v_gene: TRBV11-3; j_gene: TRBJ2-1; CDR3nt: TGTGCCAGCAGCCCAGGAATGGAGCGTGGGACAGGGGGCGATGAGCAGTTCTTC; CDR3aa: CASSPGMERGTGGDEQFF
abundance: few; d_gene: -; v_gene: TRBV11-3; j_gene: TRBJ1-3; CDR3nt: TGTGCCAGCAGCTTAGGGCACTCTGGAAACACCATATATTTT; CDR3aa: CASSLGHSGNTIYF
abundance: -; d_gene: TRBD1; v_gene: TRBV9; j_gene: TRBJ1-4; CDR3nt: TGTGCCAGCAGCCCTCGACAGGGGGGCGAAAAACTGTTTTTT; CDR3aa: CASSPRQGGEKLFF
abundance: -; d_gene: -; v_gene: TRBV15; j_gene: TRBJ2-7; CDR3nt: TGTGCCACCAGCATAAGGGGGACTTCCTACGAGCAGTACTTC; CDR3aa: CATSIRGTSYEQYF
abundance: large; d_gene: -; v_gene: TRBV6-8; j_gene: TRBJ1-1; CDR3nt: TGTGCCAGCAGATCGGTGAACACTGAAGCTTTCTTT; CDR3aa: CASRSVNTEAFF
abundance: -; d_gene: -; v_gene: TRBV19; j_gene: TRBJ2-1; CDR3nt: TGTGCCAGTAGTATCGGGCCAACTCTTGAGCAGTTCTTC; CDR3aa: CASSIGPTLEQFF
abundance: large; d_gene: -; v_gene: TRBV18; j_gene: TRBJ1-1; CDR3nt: TGTGCCAGCTCACCACGGCAGGGGAGTGCTGAAGCTTTCTTT; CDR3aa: CASSPRQGSAEAFF
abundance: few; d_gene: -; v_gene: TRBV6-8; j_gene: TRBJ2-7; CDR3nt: TGTGCCATCAGCGGCACAGGTCCCGACGAGCAGTACTTC; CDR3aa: CAISGTGPDEQYF
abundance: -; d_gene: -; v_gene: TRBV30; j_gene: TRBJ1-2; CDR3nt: TGTGCCTGGAATTGGGGGACTAACTATGGCTACACCTTC; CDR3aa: CAWNWGTNYGYTF
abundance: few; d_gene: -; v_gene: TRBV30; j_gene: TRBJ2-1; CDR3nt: TGTGCCTGGAGTCCGGGCTACGGGGCCAATGAGCAGTTCTTC; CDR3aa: CAWSPGYGANEQFF
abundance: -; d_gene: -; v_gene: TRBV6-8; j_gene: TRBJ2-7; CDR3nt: TGTGCCATCATGGCCCCTGGGGACTCCTACGAGCAGTACTTC; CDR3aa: CAIMAPGDSYEQYF
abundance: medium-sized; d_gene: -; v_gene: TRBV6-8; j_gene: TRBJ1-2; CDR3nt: TGTGCCAGCAGTTACGAAAGCGGGGTAGGATATGGCTACACCTTC; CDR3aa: CASSYESGVGYGYTF
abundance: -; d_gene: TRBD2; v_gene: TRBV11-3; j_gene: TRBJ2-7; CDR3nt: TGTGCCAGCAGCGGCCGGGTAGCGGGAGGAACCTACGAGCAGTACTTC; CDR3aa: CASSGRVAGGTYEQYF
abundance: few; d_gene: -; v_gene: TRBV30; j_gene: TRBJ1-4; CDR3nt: TGTGCCTCCATCTCTAAGGGGGGGAATGAAAAACTGTTTTTT; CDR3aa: CASISKGGNEKLFF
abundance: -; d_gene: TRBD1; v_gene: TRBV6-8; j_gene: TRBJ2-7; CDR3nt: TGTGCCAGCATCCCCGGGACAGGGGACTACGAGCAGTACTTC; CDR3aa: CASIPGTGDYEQYF
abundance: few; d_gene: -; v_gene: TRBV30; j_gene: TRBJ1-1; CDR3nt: TGTGCCTGGAGGCCGGGGGTGGTTGGTGGTCGCACTGAAGCTTTCTTT; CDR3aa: CAWRPGVVGGRTEAFF
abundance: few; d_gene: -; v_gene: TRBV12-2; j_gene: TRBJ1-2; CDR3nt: TGTGCAAGTCGCTTAGAAAGAGGGGGGGTGGTTGGCAGAGGGTATGGCTACACCTTC; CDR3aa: CASRLERGGVVGRGYGYTF
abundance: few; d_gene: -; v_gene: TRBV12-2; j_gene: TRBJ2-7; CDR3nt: TGTGCAAGTCGCCGACCGGGACAGGGAACTTACGAGCAGTACTTC; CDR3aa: CASRRPGQGTYEQYF
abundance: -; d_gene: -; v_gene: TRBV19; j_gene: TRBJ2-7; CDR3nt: TGTGCCAGTAGTATTTCTAGGGGAAGCGAGCAGTACTTC; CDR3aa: CASSISRGSEQYF
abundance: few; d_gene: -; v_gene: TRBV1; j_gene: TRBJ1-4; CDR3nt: TGCGCCAGCAGCCCTAAGGAGACTACTGGGGGTGAAAAACTGTTTTTT; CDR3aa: CASSPKETTGGEKLFF
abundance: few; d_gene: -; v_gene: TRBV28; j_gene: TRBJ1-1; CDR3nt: TGTGCCACCTCGTTTGGGGGCCGATATACTGAAGCTTTCTTT; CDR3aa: CATSFGGRYTEAFF
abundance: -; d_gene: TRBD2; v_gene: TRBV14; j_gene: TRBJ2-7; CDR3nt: TGTGCCAGCAGCCACCAAGCGGGAGTGGGCAGCGAGCAGTACTTC; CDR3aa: CASSHQAGVGSEQYF
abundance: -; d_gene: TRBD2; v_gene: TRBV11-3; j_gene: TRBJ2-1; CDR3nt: TGTGCCAGCAGCTTGGCTCACACTAGCGGGCACTACAATGAGCAGTTCTTC; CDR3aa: CASSLAHTSGHYNEQFF
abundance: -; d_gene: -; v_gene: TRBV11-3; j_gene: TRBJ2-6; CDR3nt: TGTGCCAGCAGCACACAACTCTCTGGGGCCAACGTCCTGACTTTC; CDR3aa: CASSTQLSGANVLTF
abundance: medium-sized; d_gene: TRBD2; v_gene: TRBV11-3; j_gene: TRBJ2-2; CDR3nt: TGTGCCAGCAGCCGAGGACTAGCGGGAGGGAACACCGGGGAGCTGTTTTTT; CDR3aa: CASSRGLAGGNTGELFF
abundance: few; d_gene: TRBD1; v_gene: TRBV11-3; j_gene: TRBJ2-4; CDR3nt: TGTGCCAGCAGCTCCGCGGGGACAGGGATCGCCAAAAACATTCAGTACTTC; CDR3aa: CASSSAGTGIAKNIQYF
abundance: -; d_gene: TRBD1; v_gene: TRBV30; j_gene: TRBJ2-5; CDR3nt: TGTGCCTGGATTTCCGGGACAGGGGATTTTGGGACCCAGTACTTC; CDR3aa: CAWISGTGDFGTQYF
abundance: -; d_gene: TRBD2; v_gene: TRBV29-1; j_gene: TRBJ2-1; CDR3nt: TGCAGCGTTGAAAGTTTAGCGGGAGGCTCCTACAATGAGCAGTTCTTC; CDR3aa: CSVESLAGGSYNEQFF
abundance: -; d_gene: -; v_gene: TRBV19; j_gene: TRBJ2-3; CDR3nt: TGTGCCAGTAACGCAGGGTTCACAGATACGCAGTATTTT; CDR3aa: CASNAGFTDTQYF
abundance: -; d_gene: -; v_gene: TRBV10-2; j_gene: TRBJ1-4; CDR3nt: TGCGCCAGCAGTGAAAGCCCAGGTCGGGAAAAACTGTTTTTT; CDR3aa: CASSESPGREKLFF
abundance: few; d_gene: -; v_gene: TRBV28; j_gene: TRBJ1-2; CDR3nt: TGTGCCAGCAGTCTGCCCGGGACAAACTATGGCTACACCTTC; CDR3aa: CASSLPGTNYGYTF
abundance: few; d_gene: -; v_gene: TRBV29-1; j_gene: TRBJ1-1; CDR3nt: TGCAGCGTCGCTCCTATGAACACTGAAGCTTTCTTT; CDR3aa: CSVAPMNTEAFF